The present TCR beta chain was sequenced within a study of T-cell reconstitution after alpha-beta-depleted transplantation in children. This clonotype was recorded a few times. Its antigen is unknown. The study, taken as a whole, reports: Newly made T cells mostly supplied T-cell counts and diversity one year after transplant. In some patients, recipient T cells and intrathymic progenitors surviving conditioning explained high day-60 diversity. Reportedly, alpha-beta T cells present about two months post-transplant originated from several hundred expanded clones of graft origin.

The V gene's germline CDR1 is LGHNT and CDR2 FRNRAP. There are 14 residues in the CDR3. The V and J ends lost 1 base and 7 bases respectively, with 13 bases between them. Using unique molecular identifiers, the investigators prepared the TCRbeta library. Each CDR3 protein gets one entry after TCRdb re-called the PCR reads with MiXCR. Here the sample spans 250,000 to 400,000 distinct CDR3 sequences, 23% being singletons. The chain combines TRBV12-5 with TRBJ1-2; D is perhaps TRBD1 (6 bases). This clonotype was obtained from a male patient under 18 who had a stem cell transplant for acute lymphoblastic leukemia, so the T cells may come from the graft donor. The material sequenced was PBMCs, mostly from graft donor cells, taken 180 days after TCRalphabeta/CD19-depleted stem cell transplant. The CDR3 loop is CASGLGGGLGGYTF. Written as DNA, the CDR3 is TGTGCTAGTGGTTTGGGAGGGGGGCTCGGTGGCTACACCTTC.